This paragraph reports one T cell receptor (beta chain). What it recognizes is unknown. These data are taken from a study of cytomegalovirus exposure and HLA in healthy donors. In the study overall: Among about 200 million T cells, an earlier analysis found roughly 120 million unique TCR beta sequences.

The CDR3 sequence is 16 residues long. V was pared by 0 bases and J by 0 bases, with 6 bases of the junction left unmatched. Germline CDR1 is SGHRS and CDR2 is YFSETQ. Study-level findings and limits: TCR beta V- and J-gene trimming was later associated with a missense DCLRE1C variant. Earlier results showed most TCR beta V segments being productive about 87% or about 30% of the time.

The primer mix had 60 Vbeta and 13 Jbeta primers. Sequencing was performed with immunoSEQ multiplex PCR; in TCRdb, only in-frame clones are kept and a portion is missing. Among about 210,000 clones listed, approximately 86% were seen once. The sample taken for sequencing was PBMCs. The rearrangement links TRBV5-1 to TRBJ2-7; 7 bases match TRBD2. The source is a woman in her twenties or thirties in good health and CMV-seronegative. CDR3: CASSLAPSGDSYEQYF. The CDR3 DNA reads TGCGCCAGCAGCTTGGCCCCTAGCGGTGACTCCTACGAGCAGTACTTC.